Described below is a single TCR beta chain sequence and its context. The data were taken from a study of OX40 agonist ivuxolimab in advanced cancers. As for the study in general: Of the participants, more than 35% had some prior anti-PD-1, anti-PD-L1 or anti-CTLA-4 therapy, which was allowed.

This CDR3 is built from 14 residues. CDR1 is ENHRY and CDR2 is SYGVKD in the germline V gene. V lost 10 bases to trimming and J lost 2 bases, with 15 bases between them. Generated by immunoSEQ multiplex PCR, the TCRdb table keeps only in-frame clones and is missing some. The sample lists about 77,000 clones, about four fifths occurring once. The gene calls are TRBV10-3 and TRBJ1-3; perhaps TRBD1 as D (6 bases). The source was CD4+ or CD8+ T cells sorted from blood, collected in a trial of the OX40 agonist ivuxolimab. The TCR sequence derives from an adult with an advanced solid tumor such as melanoma, head and neck, liver or kidney cancer. In nucleotides, the CDR3 is TGTGCCACGTCTAGGGGGGGTCCTGGAAACACCATATATTTT. Translating it yields CATSRGGPGNTIYF.